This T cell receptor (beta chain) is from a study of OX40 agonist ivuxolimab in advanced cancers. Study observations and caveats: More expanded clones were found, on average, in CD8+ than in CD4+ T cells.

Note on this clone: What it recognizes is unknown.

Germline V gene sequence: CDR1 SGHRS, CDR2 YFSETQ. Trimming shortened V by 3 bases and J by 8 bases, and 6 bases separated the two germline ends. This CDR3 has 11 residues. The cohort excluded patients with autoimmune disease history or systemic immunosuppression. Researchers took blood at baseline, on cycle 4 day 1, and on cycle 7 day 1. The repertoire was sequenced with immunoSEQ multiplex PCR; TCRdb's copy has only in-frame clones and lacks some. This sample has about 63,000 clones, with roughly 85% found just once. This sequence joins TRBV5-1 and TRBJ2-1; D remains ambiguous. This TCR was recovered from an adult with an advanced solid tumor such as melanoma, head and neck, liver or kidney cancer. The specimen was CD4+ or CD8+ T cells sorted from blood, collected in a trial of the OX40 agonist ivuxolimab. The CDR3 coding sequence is TGCGCCAGCAGCTATGAACATGAGCAGTTCTTC. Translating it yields CASSYEHEQFF. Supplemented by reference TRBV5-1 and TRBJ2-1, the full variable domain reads KAGVTQTPRYLIKTRGQQVTLSCSPISGHRSVSWYQQTPGQGLQFLFEYFSETQRNKGNFPGRFSGRQFSNSRSEMNVSTLELGDSALYLCASSYEHEQFFGPGTRLTVL.